The 3 T cell receptor beta chains below come from one sample, sequenced in a study of T-cell reconstitution after alpha-beta-depleted transplantation in children. A TCRbeta library incorporating unique molecular identifiers was prepared. One entry per CDR3 protein, called by TCRdb with MiXCR from the PCR reads. The sample carries 84,000 or so distinct CDR3 sequences, 15% recorded once. This specimen consisted of PBMCs, mostly from graft donor cells, obtained 180 days after TCRalphabeta/CD19-depleted stem cell transplant. All receptors derive from a male patient aged 2-10 years who had a stem cell transplant for acute lymphoblastic leukemia, so the T cells may come from the graft donor.

The chain uses TRBV2 and TRBJ1-2; 7 bases align to TRBD1. With V trimmed by 11 bases and J by 1 base, 13 bases remained unmatched. Germline V gene data show CDR1 as SNHLY and CDR2 as FYNNEI. CDR3 length equals 15 residues. CDR3: CASSEGAGFNYGYTF. DNA for the CDR3: TGTGCCTCCTCCGAGGGGGCAGGATTTAACTATGGCTACACCTTC. The entire variable domain, with the rest obtained from reference TRBV2 and TRBJ1-2, is as follows: EPEVTQTPSHQVTQMGQEVILRCVPISNHLYFYWYRQILGQKVEFLVSFYNNEISEKSEIFDDQFSVERPDGSNFTLKIRSTKLEDSAMYFCASSEGAGFNYGYTFGSGTRLTVV.

This chain links TRBV20-1 with TRBJ1-2; no clear D gene. CDR3 length equals 14 residues. V was cut by 6 bases and J by 5 bases, with 19 bases left in between. Germline V CDR1 and CDR2: DFQATT, SNEGSKA (reference sequence). CDR3 region: CSALERDGGYGYTF. The CDR3 nucleotides read TGCAGTGCCCTCGAAAGGGATGGTGGGTATGGCTACACCTTC.

The rearrangement uses TRBV29-1 and TRBJ1-2; D call uncertain. V was clipped by 0 bases and J by 8 bases, with 7 bases between them. Germline V CDR1 and CDR2: SQVTM, ANQGSEA. The CDR3 is 11 amino acids. CDR3 bases: TGCAGCGTTGAAGATCGAGGCGGCTACACCTTC. Protein: CSVEDRGGYTF.